Listed here are 25 T cell receptor beta chains from one sample, sequenced in a study of identical twins. TCRdb re-analysed the 5' RACE reads in MiXCR, keeping a single row per CDR3 protein. This repertoire shows about 490,000 distinct CDR3 sequences, 15% found once; its top ten account for 0.44%. These data were also reused for a study on yellow fever vaccine responses in identical twins.

Sequencing input: CD4+ T cells sorted from blood. The source is a woman between 18 and 30 years old in good health.

The sample holds a few counts of this clonotype. This chain links TRBV10-3 with TRBJ2-1; the match to TRBD2 covers 13 bases. V shed 6 bases and J 4 bases; nucleotides not matched to a gene: 3. The length of the CDR3 is 15 residues. Germline CDR1 is ENHRY and CDR2 is SYGVKD. CDR3 in amino acids: CAISPTSGGYNEQFF. The CDR3 bases are TGTGCCATCAGCCCGACTAGCGGGGGGTACAATGAGCAGTTCTTC.

V usage is TRBV9 and J usage is TRBJ2-3, with D tentatively TRBD2 (5 bases). This CDR3 is 14 amino acids long. Deletions cut 0 bases from V and 3 bases from J, with 8 bases between. Germline CDR1 reads SGDLS; CDR2 reads YYNGEE. The CDR3 spells CASSVVRGTDTQYF. CDR3 nucleotide sequence: TGTGCCAGCAGCGTAGTTCGGGGAACAGATACGCAGTATTTT.

This clonotype was found a few times. The genes are TRBV5-1 and TRBJ2-5, with D possibly matching TRBD1 (5 bases). Deletions cut 1 base from V and 4 bases from J, with 14 bases between. Germline V CDR1 and CDR2: SGHRS, YFSETQ. CDR3 size: 15 residues. The chain's CDR3 is CASSLFGSGAETQYF. CDR3 in DNA: TGCGCCAGCAGCTTGTTTGGCAGTGGGGCAGAGACCCAGTACTTC.

The J gene is TRBJ2-7, the V gene TRBV6-2 or TRBV6-3; D unresolved. The CDR3 loop spans 15 amino acids. Per the germline V gene, CDR1 is MNHEY and CDR2 is SVGEGT. V lost 6 bases and J 0 bases, leaving 15 bases between the germline ends. The CDR3 DNA reads as TGTGCCAGCAGGGAGCCGGGCCTCCGCTCCTACGAGCAGTACGTC. Residues: CASREPGLRSYEQYV.

This chain uses TRBV3-1 with TRBJ2-7, with a possible D match to TRBD2 (6 bases). The V end lost 4 bases, the J end lost 0 bases, and 16 bases lay between the germline ends. This CDR3 spans 16 amino acids. Germline V gene lookup returns CDR1 LGHDT and CDR2 YNNKEL (reference sequence). The CDR3 DNA sequence: TGTGCCAGCAGCCGGGGGACTCTCGATAGCTCCTACGAGCAGTACTTC. It specifies CASSRGTLDSSYEQYF.

V is TRBV12-3 or TRBV12-4 and J is TRBJ2-3; tentative D call: TRBD2 (6 bases). The CDR3 contains 17 residues. V lost 5 bases to trimming and J lost 2 bases, with 20 bases between them. CDR3 sequence: CASSPGRTSLFTDTQYF. The DNA for the CDR3 is TGTGCCAGCAGTCCTGGCCGCACTAGCCTGTTCACAGATACGCAGTATTTT.

The chain is built from TRBV6-1 and TRBJ2-7; D is possibly TRBD1 (5 bases). With 2 bases removed from V and 3 bases from J, the gap between germline ends came to 14 bases. The CDR3 covers 15 residues. Germline V gene data show CDR1 as MNHNS and CDR2 as SASEGT. Here the CDR3 DNA reads TGTGCCAGCAGTGAACAGGGTTGGAGTTACTACGAGCAGTACGTC. Protein product: CASSEQGWSYYEQYV.

The sample holds a few counts of this clonotype. This rearrangement joins TRBV5-1 to TRBJ1-2; D is unclear. The CDR3 sequence is 14 residues long. Trimming stripped 2 bases from V and 4 bases from J, with 12 bases between. CDR1 and CDR2 (germline): SGHRS, YFSETQ. CDR3 amino acids: CASSFTDEVYGYTF. The CDR3 bases are TGCGCCAGCAGCTTCACTGATGAGGTCTATGGCTACACCTTC.

This chain joins TRBV18 and TRBJ2-5; D is possibly TRBD2 (5 bases). V was trimmed by 3 bases and J by 4 bases, leaving 15 bases between them. Germline V gene sequence: CDR1 KGHSH, CDR2 LQKENI. The CDR3 runs to 15 residues. CDR3 sequence: CASSPNKRDGETQYF. CDR3 DNA sequence: TGTGCCAGCTCACCGAATAAACGGGATGGAGAGACCCAGTACTTC.

CDR3 in DNA: TGTGCCAGCAGCTTAGTTTTTGGCGTCGGCAAGCTGGTTGACGAGCAGTACTTC. It encodes CASSLVFGVGKLVDEQYF. V usage is TRBV11-2 and J usage is TRBJ2-7, with unresolved D. The germline V gene has CDR1 SGHAT and CDR2 FQNNGV. The CDR3 sequence is 18 residues long. Trimming left V 1 base short and J 5 bases short, with 24 bases between.

The chain joins TRBV28 to TRBJ2-7; D is perhaps TRBD2 (6 bases). Trimming left V 6 bases short and J 4 bases short, with 22 bases between. Germline CDR1 reads MDHEN; CDR2 reads SYDVKM. The CDR3 contains 16 residues. CDR3 bases: TGTGCCAGCAGCTCCCTTACTGAGCGGGCCTCGTACGAGCAGTACTTC. It specifies CASSSLTERASYEQYF.

In its sample, this clonotype was seen many times. Compared with germline, one end of the junction differs, possibly owing to a read error. The genes are TRBV28 and TRBJ2-5, with TRBD1 identical over 11 bases. The germline V gene encodes CDR1 MDHEN and CDR2 SYDVKM. The CDR3 loop spans 15 amino acids. The CDR3 DNA reads as TGCGCCAGCAGCTTGGGGACAGGGGGACAAGAGACCCAGTACTTC. Protein product: CASSLGTGGQETQYF.

This clonotype turned up a few times. CDR3 bases: TGTGCCAGCAGCGGTATGGGTTGGGCGGGGGGACTCGACGAGCAGTACGTC. Translating it yields CASSGMGWAGGLDEQYV. The V and J genes are TRBV2 and TRBJ2-7, with TRBD2 matching over 8 bases. Per the germline V gene, CDR1 is SNHLY and CDR2 is FYNNEI. Trimming at V came to 6 bases and at J to 5 bases, leaving 18 bases not matched to a gene. The CDR3 runs to 17 residues.

This clonotype was found a few times. The J gene is TRBJ2-5, the V gene TRBV20-1, with D tentatively TRBD2 (5 bases). V was clipped by 5 bases and J by 5 bases, with 18 bases between them. Germline-derived CDR1 and CDR2 are DFQATT and SNEGSKA (reference sequence). This CDR3 is 14 amino acids long. The CDR3 bases are TGCAGTGCTTCCATAGCGCCCGCACGGGAGACCCAGTACTTC. Its translation: CSASIAPARETQYF.

The chain recombines TRBV2 with TRBJ2-7; D uncertain. Trimming took 2 bases from V and 3 from J, leaving 5 bases between them. CDR3 length: 12 amino acids. The germline CDR1 and CDR2 sequences are SNHLY and FYNNEI. This CDR3 is CASSEHGYEQYF. Written as DNA, the CDR3 is TGTGCCAGCAGTGAACACGGCTACGAGCAGTACTTC.

The chain couples TRBV5-6 to TRBJ1-1, with D uncertain. The V end lost 0 bases, the J end lost 10 bases, and 16 bases lay between the germline ends. Per germline, CDR1 SGHDT and CDR2 YYEEEE. The CDR3 loop spans 14 amino acids. The CDR3 loop is CASSLADAGTRAFF. In nucleotides, the CDR3 is TGTGCCAGCAGCTTGGCCGATGCGGGTACTCGAGCTTTCTTT.

In this sample, this clonotype turned up a few times. The chain combines TRBV29-1 with TRBJ1-2, with D maybe TRBD1 (6 bases). Between the trimmed V and J ends, which lost 0 bases and 0 bases, there was a span of 11 bases. Germline-derived CDR1 and CDR2 are SQVTM and ANQGSEA. The CDR3 sequence is 15 residues long. CDR3 sequence: CSVEDTGGPNYGYTF. Here the CDR3 DNA reads TGCAGCGTTGAAGATACCGGGGGGCCTAACTATGGCTACACCTTC.

DNA for the CDR3: TGCAGCGTGGGGGCAGGGATGGAGACCCAGTACTTC. Translating gives CSVGAGMETQYF. The chain employs TRBV29-1 and TRBJ2-5; D might be TRBD1 (6 bases). Trimming took 6 bases from V and 5 from J, leaving 13 bases between them. The CDR3 length is 12 residues. Germline lookup yields CDR1 SQVTM and CDR2 ANQGSEA.

This chain joins TRBV29-1 and TRBJ2-1; 12 bases match TRBD2. The CDR3 consists of 18 residues. The junction had 11 bases not matched to a gene; V was cut back by 5 bases and J by 0 bases. CDR1 SQVTM and CDR2 ANQGSEA come from the germline V gene. CDR3 sequence (DNA): TGCAGCGTTTTTGCCGAGGGACTAGCGGGTGCCTCCTACAATGAGCAGTTCTTC. It specifies CSVFAEGLAGASYNEQFF.

In this sample, this clonotype turned up a few times. The rearrangement uses TRBV28 and TRBJ2-7; D is perhaps TRBD1 (6 bases). Germline lookup yields CDR1 MDHEN and CDR2 SYDVKM. The CDR3 is 11 residues long. Deletions cut 8 bases from V and 3 bases from J, with 8 bases between. CDR3 sequence reads: CASGTHYEQYV. CDR3 DNA: TGTGCCAGCGGGACACACTACGAGCAGTACGTC.

This clonotype has just a few counts. The genes are TRBV12-3 or TRBV12-4 and TRBJ2-5; D ambiguous. This CDR3 comprises 13 residues. V gave up 3 bases and J gave up 3 bases, with 8 bases separating them. The CDR3 sequence is CASSFGGKETQYF. The CDR3 DNA reads as TGTGCCAGCAGTTTCGGTGGGAAAGAGACCCAGTACTTC.

This clonotype has only one observation. The V gene is TRBV6-1, the J gene TRBJ2-7, with D maybe TRBD1 (6 bases). Between the trimmed V and J ends, which lost 6 bases and 1 base, there was a span of 16 bases. Germline values: CDR1 MNHNS, CDR2 SASEGT. The CDR3 covers 15 residues. CDR3 amino acids: CASSVLWDKSYEQYF. For the CDR3, the DNA is TGTGCCAGCAGCGTTCTGTGGGACAAGTCCTACGAGCAGTACTTC.

This clonotype was detected only once. This rearrangement joins TRBV28 to TRBJ2-3, with D possibly being TRBD1 (6 bases). CDR1 is MDHEN and CDR2 is SYDVKM in the germline V gene. The CDR3 has 15 residues. V was trimmed by 3 bases and J by 2 bases, leaving 12 bases between them. CDR3 in amino acids: CASSFHRANTDTQYF. The CDR3 DNA reads as TGTGCCAGCAGTTTTCACAGGGCAAACACAGATACGCAGTATTTT.

This clonotype was recorded a few times. J is TRBJ2-2 and V is TRBV2, with unresolved D. Germline V gene data show CDR1 as SNHLY and CDR2 as FYNNEI. The ends were cut back, 2 bases at V and 5 bases at J, with 9 bases in the middle. The CDR3 loop spans 14 amino acids. CDR3 sequence: CASSEWSVTGELFF. As DNA, the CDR3 is TGTGCCAGCAGTGAATGGTCAGTGACCGGGGAGCTGTTTTTT. The complete variable domain, with remaining parts taken from reference TRBV2 and TRBJ2-2, reads EPEVTQTPSHQVTQMGQEVILRCVPISNHLYFYWYRQILGQKVEFLVSFYNNEISEKSEIFDDQFSVERPDGSNFTLKIRSTKLEDSAMYFCASSEWSVTGELFFGEGSRLTVL.

The chain couples TRBV28 to TRBJ2-3; D is perhaps TRBD2 (5 bases). This CDR3 has 12 residues. Trimming removed 7 bases at V and 0 bases at J, with 5 bases between. CDR1 MDHEN and CDR2 SYDVKM come from the germline V gene. The CDR3 loop is CASTGSTDTQYF. The CDR3 nucleotides are TGTGCCAGCACGGGGAGCACAGATACGCAGTATTTT.